One T cell receptor (beta chain) is described in this entry. Its antigen remains unknown. This specimen belongs to a study of CD8+CD57+ T cells in acquired aplastic anemia. About the study: DNA recovered from sorted CD4+ and CD8+ cells had a mean of approximately 3.5 ug.

Germline-derived CDR1 and CDR2 are SGDLS and YYNGEE. The V end was cut by 0 bases, the J end by 9 bases, with 13 bases between. There are 14 residues in the CDR3. Genomic DNA constituted the template upon which TCR beta VDJ and CDR3 profiling was performed. TCRdb reprocessed the reads via MiXCR and lists one record per CDR3 protein. The profile shows 190,000 or so distinct CDR3 sequences, over 60% of them singletons. Study-level findings and limits: CD8+ Simpson's diversity in patients was not significantly different from that in controls.

The gene calls are TRBV9 and TRBJ1-3; D gene ambiguous. The clonotype comes from a human donor in good health. Sequenced: sorted CD4+, CD8+, or CD8+CD57+ T cells (not recorded which) from PBMCs. The CDR3 is CASSVVASGSTIYF. CDR3 bases: TGTGCCAGCAGCGTAGTGGCTAGCGGTAGCACCATATATTTT.